A single sample gave rise to the 19 T cell receptor beta chains below, sequenced in a study of blood T cell repertoires in COVID-19. TCRdb keeps only in-frame clones here, not all; method: immunoSEQ multiplex PCR. This table has about 320,000 clones, around 88% appearing once. Sample: peripheral blood. These receptors were taken from a woman aged 50 to 60 with acute or convalescent COVID-19.

This chain uses TRBV28 with TRBJ1-1; tentatively, D is TRBD1 (6 bases). The CDR3 sequence is 15 residues long. Looked up from germline, CDR1 is MDHEN and CDR2 is SYDVKM. V lost 4 bases and J 3 bases, leaving 15 bases between the germline ends. This CDR3 reads CASSWTEGLYTEAFF. The CDR3, as DNA: TGTGCCAGCAGTTGGACAGAAGGGTTGTACACTGAAGCTTTCTTT.

The chain joins TRBV6-6 to TRBJ2-3, with 11 bases that match TRBD2. The CDR3 is 16 amino acids. Germline CDR1 reads MNHNY; CDR2 reads SVGAGI (reference sequence). V shed 0 bases, J shed 1 base, and the junction held 0 bases outside the gene matches. CDR3 DNA sequence: TGTGCCAGCAGTTACTCGGGACTAGCGGGCACAGATACGCAGTATTTT. The encoded protein is CASSYSGLAGTDTQYF.

This sequence joins TRBV6-5 and TRBJ2-1; D is uncertain. From germline, CDR1 is MNHEY and CDR2 SVGAGI. The CDR3 loop spans 11 amino acids. Trimming left V 4 bases short and J 7 bases short, with 5 bases between. The DNA of the CDR3 is TGTGCCAGCAGTTTTCTGAATGAGCAGTTCTTC. Translated, it gives CASSFLNEQFF.

This clone was recorded only once. V gene TRBV6-5 combines with J gene TRBJ2-5; 7 bases are a match to TRBD2. Germline lookup yields CDR1 MNHEY and CDR2 SVGAGI. The trim removed 8 bases at V and 5 bases at J, leaving 5 bases unmatched. This CDR3 spans 12 amino acids. The CDR3 sequence: CASGRVQETQYF. For the CDR3, the DNA is TGTGCCAGCGGGAGGGTCCAGGAGACCCAGTACTTC.

This clone showed up just a few times. The chain uses TRBV18 and TRBJ1-4; 7 bases line up with TRBD1. The CDR3 loop spans 15 amino acids. Trimming at V came to 2 bases and at J to 3 bases, leaving 3 bases not matched to a gene. Per the germline V gene, CDR1 is KGHSH and CDR2 is LQKENI. CDR3 coding DNA: TGTGCCAGCTCACCATTCGGGACAGCTAATGAAAAACTGTTTTTT. The encoded protein is CASSPFGTANEKLFF.

The chain employs TRBV19 and TRBJ1-1, with 8 bases that match TRBD1. V lost 5 bases and J lost 11; bases outside the gene matches: 10. This CDR3 is built from 13 residues. The germline V gene encodes CDR1 LNHDA and CDR2 SQIVND (reference sequence). For the CDR3, the DNA is TGTGCCAGTAGTTCTGGACAGGGTCCCTCCGCTTTCTTT. Its protein is CASSSGQGPSAFF.

The gene calls are TRBV5-1 and TRBJ2-7, with D perhaps matching TRBD1 (5 bases). CDR3 length equals 15 residues. V was pared by 4 bases and J by 0 bases, with 14 bases between. CDR1 and CDR2 from the germline V gene are SGHRS and YFSETQ. The CDR3 region is CASSLAPGNSYEQYF. As DNA, the CDR3 is TGCGCCAGCAGCCTGGCGCCAGGGAACTCCTACGAGCAGTACTTC.

This sequence joins TRBV28 and TRBJ1-5; 8 positions match TRBD1. The ends lost 9 bases at V and 2 bases at J; junction bases unmatched: 12. The CDR3 spans 16 residues. The germline V gene encodes CDR1 MDHEN and CDR2 SYDVKM. CDR3 loop: CASTTTGQGGNQPQHF. CDR3 coding DNA: TGTGCCAGTACGACAACTGGACAGGGAGGCAATCAGCCCCAGCATTTT.

This clone was seen a few times. V is TRBV6-2 or TRBV6-3 and J is TRBJ1-4, with a weak D call TRBD1 (6 bases). Germline V CDR1 and CDR2: MNHEY, SVGEGT. The CDR3 extends over 15 amino acids. V dropped 6 bases and J dropped 2 bases, with 13 bases sitting between them. The CDR3 nucleotides read TGTGCCAGCAGCCTCCGGGGGGGCACTAATGAAAAACTGTTTTTT. It yields the protein CASSLRGGTNEKLFF.

The chain is built from TRBV27 and TRBJ1-5; the D gene is possibly TRBD1 (5 bases). The CDR3 sequence is 15 residues long. Trimming pared 3 bases from V and 2 bases from J, leaving 11 bases between. Germline values: CDR1 MNHEY, CDR2 SMNVEV (reference sequence). CDR3 protein: CASSLGRRGNQPQHF. The CDR3 nucleotides are TGTGCCAGCAGTTTGGGGCGCAGGGGCAATCAGCCCCAGCATTTT.

This clone was seen a few times. This sequence joins TRBV29-1 and TRBJ2-5; maybe TRBD1 (5 bases). CDR1 and CDR2 from the germline V gene are SQVTM and ANQGSEA. V lost 1 base to trimming and J lost 2 bases, with 11 bases between them. The CDR3 consists of 14 residues. Written as DNA, the CDR3 is TGCAGCGTTGAAGCGCGTCAGGGACAAGAGACCCAGTACTTC. It translates to CSVEARQGQETQYF.

The V gene is TRBV3-1 (or the pseudogene TRBV3-2), the J gene TRBJ2-1, with 9 positions matching TRBD2. The CDR3 totals 16 residues. The germline V gene encodes CDR1 LGHDT and CDR2 YNNKEL (reference sequence). J was trimmed by 4 bases and V by 4 bases; bases with no gene match: 8. CDR3 protein: CASSRPGGRGYNEQFF. The CDR3 coding sequence is TGTGCCAGCAGCCGCCCGGGCGGGAGGGGGTACAATGAGCAGTTCTTC.

The chain combines TRBV5-1 with TRBJ1-1, with D possibly being TRBD1 (5 bases). Trimming shortened V by 0 bases and J by 6 bases, and 6 bases separated the two germline ends. In germline, CDR1 is SGHRS, CDR2 YFSETQ. The CDR3 has 12 amino acids. The CDR3 nucleotides read TGCGCCAGCAGCTTGGAGGGGCCTGAAGCTTTCTTT. This encodes CASSLEGPEAFF. Full variable domain (rest looked up from reference TRBV5-1 and TRBJ1-1): KAGVTQTPRYLIKTRGQQVTLSCSPISGHRSVSWYQQTPGQGLQFLFEYFSETQRNKGNFPGRFSGRQFSNSRSEMNVSTLELGDSALYLCASSLEGPEAFFGQGTRLTVV.

The rearrangement uses TRBV28 and TRBJ1-1; 9 nucleotides agree with TRBD1. Germline CDR1 reads MDHEN; CDR2 reads SYDVKM. With V trimmed by 5 bases and J by 3 bases, 4 bases remained unmatched. This CDR3 is built from 14 residues. CDR3 protein: CASSLGQGHTEAFF. The CDR3 DNA sequence: TGTGCCAGCAGTCTTGGACAGGGGCACACTGAAGCTTTCTTT.

V is TRBV27 and J is TRBJ2-7, with a weak D call TRBD2 (6 bases). Trimming left V 5 bases short and J 1 base short, with 15 bases between. The CDR3 runs 15 residues. From germline, CDR1 is MNHEY and CDR2 SMNVEV (reference sequence). The CDR3 DNA reads as TGTGCCAGCAGTCTGCGCGGGGTAAGTTCCTACGAGCAGTACTTC. Its protein is CASSLRGVSSYEQYF.

The gene calls are TRBV28 and TRBJ2-3; 7 nucleotides match TRBD2. The CDR3 spans 15 residues. Trimming took 6 bases from V and 4 from J; bases not matched to a gene: 10. Per germline, CDR1 MDHEN and CDR2 SYDVKM. The CDR3 loop is CASRAPSGPPDTQYF. The CDR3 DNA reads as TGTGCCAGCAGGGCCCCTAGCGGACCTCCAGATACGCAGTATTTT.

The chain carries TRBV3-1 (or the pseudogene TRBV3-2) and TRBJ2-5; tentatively, D is TRBD1 (6 bases). CDR1 and CDR2 from the germline V gene are LGHDT and YNNKEL (reference sequence). V dropped 6 bases and J dropped 3 bases, with 14 bases sitting between them. The CDR3 has 14 amino acids. CDR3 protein: CASRPQGSEETQYF. The CDR3 DNA reads TGTGCCAGCAGGCCCCAGGGGTCAGAAGAGACCCAGTACTTC.

The chain is built from TRBV5-1 and TRBJ1-2; a weak D match, TRBD1 (6 bases). This CDR3 has 14 residues. With 7 bases removed from V and 4 bases from J, the gap between germline ends came to 17 bases. CDR1 and CDR2 (germline): SGHRS, YFSETQ. The CDR3 protein is CASGPDSNSYGYTF. In DNA form, the CDR3 reads TGCGCCAGCGGCCCGGACAGTAACTCCTATGGCTACACCTTC.

This rearrangement joins TRBV27 to TRBJ1-2; D is perhaps TRBD1 (5 bases). In germline, CDR1 is MNHEY, CDR2 SMNVEV (reference sequence). The CDR3 length is 14 residues. Trimming removed 4 bases from V and 5 bases from J, with 14 bases in between. CDR3 DNA: TGTGCCAGCAGTTCGAAGGCGGGGGGGTATGGCTACACCTTC. It is translated as CASSSKAGGYGYTF.